This TCR beta chain comes out of a study of tumor-infiltrating lymphocytes in primary liver carcinoma (dated 2017 in TCRdb). Turning to the overall study: The five patients, three men and two women aged 30 to 69 years, had hepatocellular carcinoma (four) or combined HCC and intrahepatic cholangiocarcinoma (one). The five patients had tumors staged T1-T3 N0M0, with maximum diameters ranging from about 4.2 to 10 cm. Roughly 3.5 to 8 million productive TCRbeta reads were obtained per sample, and no significant difference in read depth was found between tissue types. For each liver tumor, the study sampled five regions along with adjacent normal tissue and blood, and applied TCRbeta repertoire sequencing, expression microarrays and whole-exome sequencing. TCRbeta repertoire sequencing covered roughly 35 specimens from 5 patients: 25 or so tumor regions, 5 adjacent noncancerous liver tissues and 5 peripheral blood samples. Agilent mRNA microarray profiling was performed on the 20 to 25 tumor region samples to relate TCRbeta repertoire diversity to the local molecular phenotype. Reproducibility between technical replicate repertoires was high, with correlation coefficients above 0.98 and mean shared-clone rates approximately 0.9. Overall study results and their limits: Just about 7.5-24% of top clones turned up in all five regions of a tumor, which suggests spatial heterogeneity among tumor-infiltrating T cells. Only 4 or 5 patients were included in the study, and the authors note that the findings should be validated in a larger study. Consistent with antigen-driven expansion, pairs of tumor regions showed higher repertoire overlap (mean roughly 36%) than either tumor-adjacent pairs (around 17%) or tumor-blood pairs (approximately 15%). The top 250 clones made up a significantly larger repertoire fraction in tumors than in blood (p = 0.039). Since the samples were bulk and unsorted, there was no way to compare CD4+ and CD8+ T cell repertoires. Only the TCR beta chain was sequenced, so true repertoire diversity is likely underestimated because unpaired alpha chains were not captured.

As regards this clonotype: What antigen it recognizes has not been identified. Compared with germline, one end of the junction differs, possibly owing to a read error.

From the cysteine up to the phenylalanine, the CDR3 has a length of 20 residues. The DNA shown is the 60-base CDR3, in frame from base 1. Taken from the germline V gene, the CDR1 and CDR2 loops are SGHAT and FQNNGV. Starting from 450 to 500 ng total RNA, TCRbeta-specific cDNA was produced by reverse transcription with a constant-region primer and ProtoScript II reverse transcriptase. TCRbeta libraries were built with three nested multiplex PCR rounds, a slightly modified ARM-PCR procedure. The first two PCR rounds used multiplex TRBV1-TRBV30 forward primers with a Cbeta reverse primer, each for 10 cycles. Sample barcodes and Illumina adapters were added in a final 25-cycle PCR using Deep VentR polymerase. Amplicons of 200-500 bp were gel-purified with a QIAquick gel extraction kit before sequencing. An Illumina HiSeq 2500 was used to sequence the TCRbeta amplicons with 250-bp paired-end reads. As for how the authors treated the data: Reads were quality-trimmed with Trimmomatic v0.33, and paired reads were merged with FLASH v1.2.11 to recover full CDR3 sequences. V, D and J germline segments were assigned to the rearranged TCRbeta sequences using MiGEC v1.2.1b. Clonotype statistics and Shannon-Wiener diversity indices were computed with VDJtools v1.0.0. To reduce sampling bias, subsequent analyses other than the diversity analysis used only the 250 most abundant clonotypes in each sample. TCRdb reanalyzed the raw reads on its own, using fastp at Q25 for trimming and MiXCR for clone calling, and kept in-frame beta chains. Identical CDR3 proteins give one entry, which carries the most common genes and DNA. TCRdb, rather than the study authors, made the V and J calls. In all, the sample holds roughly 100,000 distinct CDR3 sequences, and around two thirds of those were seen once. 9.5% to 15% of the sample is in the top ten clones.

Without any cell sorting, total RNA and DNA were co-extracted from approximately 20-30 mg of bulk tissue using the AllPrep DNA/RNA mini kit. Surgical resection was performed in China between late 2015 and 2016 on five or six patients with histopathologically diagnosed primary liver carcinoma. At the time of sampling, the patients had chronic HBV infection and had not received any treatment. Each tumor was sampled at five spatially separated regions: the tumor centre plus the superior, inferior, left-lateral and right-lateral poles. More than 80% viable tumor cells were found by histology in every tumor sample. Fresh tumor and adjacent tissue pieces were bisected; one half was stored in RNAlater at -80°C, the other sent for histology.

The V and J segments used are TRBV11-2 and TRBJ2-3; the D gene could be TRBD1 or TRBD2, each one agreeing over 5 bases. Sequenced material: liver tumor tissue from sampling region 2. The cell subset or site label for this specimen denotes: tumor region T2, inferior pole. This TCR derives from a woman in her fifties or sixties with primary liver carcinoma and hepatitis B virus infection. Here the CDR3 is given as CVSSLRGLSGLRVCTDTQYF. The nucleotides read TGTGTCAGCAGCTTAAGGGGCCTATCGGGATTGAGAGTCTGCACAGATACGCAGTATTTT. Reference TRBV11-2 and TRBJ2-3 proteins supply the regions before and after the CDR3; the full variable domain is: EAGVAQSPRYKIIEKRQSVAFWCNPISGHATLYWYQQILGQGPKLLIQFQNNGVVDDSQLPKDRFSAERLKGVDSTLKIQPAKLEDSAVYLCVSSLRGLSGLRVCTDTQYFGPGTRLTVL.